This T cell receptor beta chain was observed in a study of T cell clones after liver transplantation. The overall study: In this trial, immunosuppression withdrawal was attempted within 2 years of liver transplant. Whole-study findings and limits: Circulating graft-donor-reactive CD4 TCRbeta sequences fell significantly post-transplant in most of the 8 subjects.

Germline lookup yields CDR1 MGHRA and CDR2 YSYEKL. With 2 bases clipped from V and 9 bases from J, the junction kept 6 bases outside the gene matches. CDR3 length equals 14 residues. Only in-frame clones appear in the TCRdb table, and some are missing; sequencing was by immunoSEQ multiplex PCR. This sample has tens of thousands of clones, with about 82% found just once. With regard to this clone: The antigen remains unidentified.

CD3+CD4+ and CD3+CD8+ cells were FACS-sorted from thawed unstimulated PBMCs. The specimen was CD4+ T cells from blood, collected approximately 3.5 years after liver transplant. The rearrangement uses TRBV4-1 and TRBJ2-1; 8 bases are a match to TRBD2. The TCR originated in a human patient who received a liver transplant. Some T cells may have come from the graft donor. The CDR3 DNA is TGCGCCAGCAGCCAAAAGGGACTAGTCGGTGAGCAGTTCTTC. This gives the protein CASSQKGLVGEQFF.